This passage covers 14 T cell receptor beta chains from one sample sequenced in a study of beta chain features in type 1 diabetes. Whole-study results and caveats: Shorter TCRB CDR3s, moderately but significantly so, marked every one of the four CD4+ subsets in Type 1 diabetes patients.

These receptors are not linked to any known antigen. Reverse transcription of all isolated RNA meant that expressed TCRB transcripts were sequenced. Sequencing was performed with immunoSEQ multiplex PCR; in TCRdb, only in-frame clones are kept and a portion is missing. The top ten clones hold approximately 0.043% of a sample with 640,000 or so clones, over 13% of them seen once. Sequenced: naive CD4+ T cells from blood. All receptors derive from a man between 18 and 35 years old with type 1 diabetes.

This chain connects TRBV29-1 to TRBJ2-2; D perhaps matches TRBD1 (6 bases). The V end was cut by 6 bases, the J end by 0 bases, with 14 bases between. Per the germline V gene, CDR1 is SQVTM and CDR2 is ANQGSEA. The CDR3 length is 15 residues. DNA for the CDR3: TGCAGCGTAAAGCAGGGGCCAGCGAACACCGGGGAGCTGTTTTTT. It translates to CSVKQGPANTGELFF.

A few counts support this clone. This sequence joins TRBV15 and TRBJ1-4; D may be TRBD1 (5 bases). The CDR3 consists of 15 residues. The ends were cut back, 1 base at V and 4 bases at J, with 10 bases in the middle. Germline V lookup: CDR1 LNHNV, CDR2 YYDKDF (reference sequence). CDR3 loop: CATSRAGSDNEKLFF. In DNA form, the CDR3 reads TGTGCCACCAGCAGAGCAGGGTCTGATAATGAAAAACTGTTTTTT.

The J gene is TRBJ2-2, the V gene TRBV9; tentative D call: TRBD2 (6 bases). Trimming took 4 bases from V and 6 from J, leaving 13 bases between them. Germline values: CDR1 SGDLS, CDR2 YYNGEE. The CDR3 extends over 14 amino acids. The CDR3 here is CASSPGDPPGELFF. CDR3 sequence (DNA): TGTGCCAGCAGCCCGGGGGACCCCCCCGGGGAGCTGTTTTTT.

J is TRBJ1-4 and V is TRBV19; possible D gene TRBD1, 6 bases. V was clipped by 4 bases and J by 8 bases, with 17 bases between them. The length of the CDR3 is 15 residues. Germline values: CDR1 LNHDA, CDR2 SQIVND (reference sequence). The CDR3 loop is CASSTYRESHEKLFF. CDR3 bases: TGTGCCAGTAGTACCTACAGGGAGTCGCACGAAAAACTGTTTTTT.

This clone was counted between two and nine times. The chain couples TRBV7-2 to TRBJ2-7; TRBD2 agrees at 12 bases. The CDR3 loop spans 14 amino acids. Per germline, CDR1 SGHTA and CDR2 FQGNSA. Unmatched junction bases numbered 2, after V lost 5 bases and J lost 3 bases. CDR3 region: CASSRTSGVYEQYF. The CDR3 DNA sequence: TGTGCCAGCAGCAGGACTAGCGGGGTCTACGAGCAGTACTTC.

The rearrangement uses TRBV30 and TRBJ2-3; D remains unclear. V was shortened by 0 bases and J by 8 bases, with 9 bases between the two germline ends. Looked up from germline, CDR1 is GTSNPN and CDR2 is SVGIG (reference sequence). CDR3 length: 12 residues. Here the CDR3 reads CAWSVGDGTQYF. CDR3 coding DNA: TGTGCCTGGAGTGTGGGCGATGGTACGCAGTATTTT. The whole variable domain, remainder taken from reference TRBV30 and TRBJ2-3, is SQTIHQWPATLVQPVGSPLSLECTVEGTSNPNLYWYRQAAGRGLQLLFYSVGIGQISSEVPQNLSASRPQDRQFILSSKKLLLSDSGFYLCAWSVGDGTQYFGPGTRLTVL.

Worth noting for this clone: One junction end disagrees with the germline gene, perhaps due to a read error. The CDR3 nucleotides read TGTGCTAGCAGCCCGGGACAGGGGGCAGGGACCCAGTACTTC. Protein: CASSPGQGAGTQYF. V and J are TRBV7-7 and TRBJ2-5; 12 positions match TRBD1. The germline gives CDR1 SSHAT, CDR2 FNYEAQ (reference sequence). The length of the CDR3 is 14 residues.

This clone was counted only a few times. V usage is TRBV29-1 and J usage is TRBJ1-2; 8 positions match TRBD1. Germline lookup yields CDR1 SQVTM and CDR2 ANQGSEA. The CDR3 is 14 residues long. J gave up 3 bases and V 6 bases, and 9 bases lay outside the gene matches. CDR3 coding DNA: TGCAGCGTATCCCGGGACAGGCTTCACTATGGCTACACCTTC. Its translation is CSVSRDRLHYGYTF.

The chain has TRBV6-1 and TRBJ2-1; D gene ambiguous. The V gene's germline CDR1 is MNHNS and CDR2 SASEGT. V was shortened by 0 bases and J by 9 bases, with 9 bases between the two germline ends. This CDR3 contains 13 residues. Here the CDR3 DNA reads TGTGCCAGCAGTGAAGCAGGGTGGGGTGAGCAGTTCTTC. This codes for CASSEAGWGEQFF.

This clone turned up a few times. This sequence joins TRBV7-9 and TRBJ1-4; D possibly corresponds to TRBD1 (5 bases). Germline values: CDR1 SEHNR, CDR2 FQNEAQ (reference sequence). The CDR3 extends over 16 amino acids. V lost 4 bases, J lost 5 bases, and 17 bases lay in between. CDR3 sequence: CASSSESSGRNEKLFF. The CDR3 DNA follows: TGTGCCAGCAGCTCAGAGTCATCAGGGAGGAATGAAAAACTGTTTTTT.

V and J are TRBV7-3 and TRBJ2-3; D is unclear. The V end lost 5 bases, the J end lost 3 bases, and 6 bases lay between the germline ends. Germline V gene sequence: CDR1 SGHTA, CDR2 FQGTGA. The CDR3 runs 12 residues. The CDR3 protein is CASSTRTDTQYF. Here the CDR3 DNA reads TGTGCCAGCAGCACCCGGACAGATACGCAGTATTTT.

This clone was detected a few times. The V and J genes are TRBV20-1 and TRBJ1-3; the D is unclear. The CDR3 covers 11 residues. Trimming removed 3 bases from V and 5 bases from J, with 5 bases in between. Germline V CDR1 and CDR2: DFQATT, SNEGSKA (reference sequence). CDR3 region: CSASYRNTIYF. CDR3 sequence (DNA): TGCAGTGCTAGTTACAGAAACACCATATATTTT.

This clone has more than one count but fewer than ten. The V call is TRBV28, the J call TRBJ2-7; 8 bases align to TRBD1. Germline values: CDR1 MDHEN, CDR2 SYDVKM. The junction had 7 bases not matched to a gene; V was cut back by 3 bases and J by 3 bases. The CDR3 totals 15 residues. The CDR3 coding sequence is TGTGCCAGCAGTTTGTACGGCAGGGGGCACTACGAGCAGTACTTC. Its protein product is CASSLYGRGHYEQYF.

This clone was found a few times. This chain links TRBV5-1 with TRBJ2-1, with 12 nucleotides matching TRBD2. Germline CDR1 reads SGHRS; CDR2 reads YFSETQ. V lost 4 bases, J lost 9 bases, and 8 bases stayed unmatched. This CDR3 contains 15 residues. CDR3: CASSILAGGDGEQFF. The CDR3 nucleotides are TGCGCCAGCAGCATTCTAGCGGGAGGGGATGGTGAGCAGTTCTTC.